This T cell receptor (beta chain) emerged from a study of blood T cell repertoires in COVID-19. The overall study: The United States, Italy and Spain were the sources of the acute and convalescent COVID-19 samples. Sample material is recorded as cDNA or gDNA derived from T cells, B-cell-depleted T cells, or PBMCs.

Only a few counts were recorded for this clone. Per the authors' pipeline: By means of reference gene primer amplification, nucleated cell counts were estimated. TCRdb's table, derived via immunoSEQ multiplex PCR, lists solely in-frame clones and lacks some. V and J calls and clone size are those listed in that table; D and trimming were worked out from the DNA. The sample yields around 100,000 clones, approximately 85% seen once. V was clipped by 6 bases and J by 9 bases, with 15 bases between them. CDR3 length: 14 residues. Germline-derived CDR1 and CDR2 are LGHDT and YNNKEL (reference sequence). The rearrangement joins TRBV3-1 (or the pseudogene TRBV3-2) to TRBJ1-6; D unresolved. The sequenced sample was peripheral blood. This sequence was found in a man aged 65-85 years with acute or convalescent COVID-19. The CDR3 region is CASSPRRGTSPLHF. DNA of the CDR3: TGTGCCAGCAGTCCAAGACGGGGAACTTCACCCCTCCACTTT.